This TCR beta chain was identified during a study of blood T cell repertoires in COVID-19. Study context: PBMCs, B-cell-depleted T cells, or T cells provided the cDNA or gDNA that made up the material.

J was trimmed by 2 bases and V by 1 base; bases with no gene match: 4. This CDR3 contains 15 residues. Germline assignment: CDR1 GTSNPN and CDR2 SVGIG (reference sequence). TCRdb's table, derived via immunoSEQ multiplex PCR, lists solely in-frame clones and lacks some. The data contain over 250,000 clones, 90% to 95% of them singletons. The sample holds one count of this clone. The sequence was collected from a woman in her twenties or thirties with COVID-19, enrolled during active disease. This chain uses TRBV30 with TRBJ2-4; 8 positions agree with TRBD1. Sequenced sample: peripheral blood. In DNA, the CDR3 is TGTGCCTGGAGTGGAGGACAGGGAACCAAAAACATTCAGTACTTC. Its protein is CAWSGGQGTKNIQYF. Full variable domain (rest looked up from reference TRBV30 and TRBJ2-4): SQTIHQWPATLVQPVGSPLSLECTVEGTSNPNLYWYRQAAGRGLQLLFYSVGIGQISSEVPQNLSASRPQDRQFILSSKKLLLSDSGFYLCAWSGGQGTKNIQYFGAGTRLSVL.